A single sample is the source of the 28 T cell receptor beta chains below, sequenced in a study of blood T cell repertoires in COVID-19. TCRdb's copy holds only in-frame clones and misses some; the assay was immunoSEQ multiplex PCR. The sample yields roughly 250,000 clones, 70% to 90% seen once. Sequencing input: peripheral blood. These receptors were taken from a woman aged 25 to 39 with acute or convalescent COVID-19.

The chain is built from TRBV6-5 and TRBJ2-7; D call uncertain. This CDR3 has 12 amino acids. Germline assignment: CDR1 MNHEY and CDR2 SVGAGI. Trimming left V 7 bases short and J 3 bases short, with 10 bases between. The CDR3 nucleotides are TGTGCCAGCATGGGTAGCTTCTACGAGCAGTACTTC. Translated, it gives CASMGSFYEQYF.

This clone was counted a single time. The rearrangement uses TRBV9 and TRBJ2-3, with TRBD2 identical over 8 bases. This CDR3 region has 16 residues. The germline V gene encodes CDR1 SGDLS and CDR2 YYNGEE. The J segment lost 3 bases and the V segment lost 3 bases, leaving 9 bases of the junction unmatched. The CDR3 DNA follows: TGTGCCAGCAGCGCTGCCCCGGGACTAGATACAGATACGCAGTATTTT. Translating it yields CASSAAPGLDTDTQYF.

V gene TRBV7-2 combines with J gene TRBJ1-4, with a weak D call TRBD1 (6 bases). The CDR3 totals 17 residues. In germline, CDR1 is SGHTA, CDR2 FQGNSA. The V gene lost 2 bases and the J gene lost 1 base, with 14 bases spanning the gap. This CDR3 reads CASSLFSGQKTNEKLFF. CDR3 nucleotides: TGTGCCAGCAGCTTATTTTCCGGACAGAAAACTAATGAAAAACTGTTTTTT.

Concerning this clone: The identical CDR3 is also encoded by other nucleotide sequences in the sample. The chain has TRBV19 and TRBJ1-2; 9 bases fit TRBD1. Germline V lookup: CDR1 LNHDA, CDR2 SQIVND (reference sequence). The trim removed 7 bases at V and 1 base at J, leaving 13 bases unmatched. The CDR3 length is 17 residues. The CDR3 coding sequence is TGTGCCAGTATAAGCCGAAGACAGGGGGAGAGTAACTATGGCTACACCTTC. Its translation: CASISRRQGESNYGYTF.

The V and J genes are TRBV19 and TRBJ2-5, with D maybe TRBD2 (6 bases). Deletions cut 3 bases from V and 1 base from J, with 6 bases between. CDR1 and CDR2 (germline): LNHDA, SQIVND (reference sequence). This CDR3 spans 13 amino acids. CDR3 DNA: TGTGCCAGTAGTATGACTAGCCAAGAGACCCAGTACTTC. It yields the protein CASSMTSQETQYF. The full variable domain, with the rest looked up from reference TRBV19 and TRBJ2-5, is DGGITQSPKYLFRKEGQNVTLSCEQNLNHDAMYWYRQDPGQGLRLIYYSQIVNDFQKGDIAEGYSVSREKKESFPLTVTSAQKNPTAFYLCASSMTSQETQYFGPGTRLLVL.

The J gene is TRBJ2-1, the V gene TRBV27; 9 positions match TRBD2. The CDR3 extends over 15 amino acids. V trimming: 3 bases; J trimming: 4 bases; junction bases outside the gene matches: 4. Germline V gene lookup returns CDR1 MNHEY and CDR2 SMNVEV (reference sequence). The chain's CDR3 is CASSFSAGGYNEQFF. For the CDR3, the DNA is TGTGCCAGCAGTTTTTCGGCGGGAGGGTACAATGAGCAGTTCTTC.

The chain recombines TRBV9 with TRBJ1-2; the match to TRBD1 covers 7 bases. This CDR3 has 15 residues. J was trimmed by 1 base and V by 7 bases; bases with no gene match: 10. Germline V CDR1 and CDR2: SGDLS, YYNGEE. CDR3 loop: CASGDSKTINYGYTF. DNA for the CDR3: TGTGCCAGCGGGGACAGCAAAACCATTAACTATGGCTACACCTTC.

This rearrangement joins TRBV10-2 to TRBJ2-7; 10 bases fit TRBD2. Germline trimming cut 4 bases from V and 7 bases from J; bases unmatched to any gene: 16. Per the germline V gene, CDR1 is WSHSY and CDR2 is SAAADI. This CDR3 region has 17 residues. CDR3 residues: CASSVIAGGLRGGEQYF. The CDR3 DNA reads TGCGCCAGCAGTGTAATAGCGGGAGGCCTCCGGGGGGGGGAGCAGTACTTC.

The chain joins TRBV27 to TRBJ1-5, with 8 bases that match TRBD1. This CDR3 spans 14 amino acids. The ends lost 6 bases at V and 2 bases at J; junction bases unmatched: 3. Germline V gene sequence: CDR1 MNHEY, CDR2 SMNVEV (reference sequence). The CDR3, as DNA: TGTGCCAGCAGATTGACAGGGGGCAATCAGCCCCAGCATTTT. Its protein product is CASRLTGGNQPQHF.

The chain employs TRBV10-3 and TRBJ2-3, with TRBD2 matching over 10 bases. Germline assignment: CDR1 ENHRY and CDR2 SYGVKD. The V and J ends lost 2 bases and 2 bases, in that order; junction bases with no gene match: 10. The CDR3 contains 18 residues. For the CDR3, the DNA is TGTGCCATCAGTGAGGCGGTAGCGGGAGGAGTGTACACAGATACGCAGTATTTT. Amino acids: CAISEAVAGGVYTDTQYF.

The CDR3 nucleotides are TGCAGTGCTCACATGAACACTGAAGCTTTCTTT. This translates into CSAHMNTEAFF. J is TRBJ1-1 and V is TRBV20-1; unclear D gene. Trimming pared 5 bases from V and 0 bases from J, leaving 4 bases between. The CDR3 consists of 11 residues. Per the germline V gene, CDR1 is DFQATT and CDR2 is SNEGSKA (reference sequence).

This rearrangement joins TRBV9 to TRBJ2-7; 11 positions agree with TRBD2. V lost 5 bases and J lost 7; bases outside the gene matches: 8. Germline V gives CDR1 SGDLS, CDR2 YYNGEE. The CDR3 sequence is 14 residues long. The CDR3: CASSTSGRSGEQYF. The CDR3 region has the DNA TGTGCCAGCAGTACTAGCGGGAGATCGGGAGAGCAGTACTTC.

This clone was counted only a few times. The chain joins TRBV6-6 to TRBJ2-5; D is ambiguous. The CDR3 spans 10 residues. The germline V gene encodes CDR1 MNHNY and CDR2 SVGAGI (reference sequence). The ends were cut back, 10 bases at V and 2 bases at J, with 5 bases in the middle. The CDR3 here is CATKQETQYF. The CDR3 DNA reads TGTGCCACCAAACAAGAGACCCAGTACTTC.

V usage is TRBV24-1 and J usage is TRBJ2-7; 9 bases match TRBD1. Germline CDR1 KGHDR, CDR2 SFDVKD. V lost 5 bases, J lost 2 bases, and 12 bases stayed unmatched. This CDR3 spans 17 amino acids. The CDR3 DNA sequence: TGTGCCACCAGTGGCCCCTCTCCTGACAGGGGGACCTACGAGCAGTACTTC. It codes for CATSGPSPDRGTYEQYF.

The V call is TRBV11-2, the J call TRBJ1-4; D gene uncertain. The CDR3 spans 13 residues. Germline V gene lookup returns CDR1 SGHAT and CDR2 FQNNGV. V shed 1 base and J shed 8 bases, with 8 bases lying between them. The CDR3 sequence: CASSLGFREKLFF. CDR3 nucleotides: TGTGCCAGCAGCTTAGGATTTAGAGAAAAACTGTTTTTT.

This chain uses TRBV5-1 with TRBJ2-3, with D perhaps TRBD1 (5 bases). V dropped 0 bases and J dropped 4 bases, with 15 bases sitting between them. The germline gives CDR1 SGHRS, CDR2 YFSETQ. The CDR3 spans 16 residues. This CDR3 is CASSLGARQGSDTQYF. The CDR3 DNA is TGCGCCAGCAGCTTGGGCGCCCGGCAGGGCTCAGATACGCAGTATTTT.

The genes are TRBV27 and TRBJ1-2, with 11 bases identical to TRBD1. CDR1 MNHEY and CDR2 SMNVEV come from the germline V gene (reference sequence). The CDR3 spans 14 residues. V shed 8 bases, J shed 3 bases, and the junction held 5 bases outside the gene matches. This CDR3 reads CASLGQGGHYGYTF. The CDR3 DNA is TGTGCCAGCCTGGGACAGGGGGGACACTATGGCTACACCTTC.

The rearrangement uses TRBV9 and TRBJ1-2; 10 bases agree with TRBD1. Losses at the gene ends were 3 bases for V and 4 bases for J; bases not matched to a gene: 3. This CDR3 has 14 amino acids. Germline CDR1 and CDR2: SGDLS and YYNGEE. CDR3 coding DNA: TGTGCCAGCAGCGAGACAGGGGGCGCCTATGGCTACACCTTC. It encodes CASSETGGAYGYTF. Complete variable domain (other parts from reference TRBV9 and TRBJ1-2): DSGVTQTPKHLITATGQRVTLRCSPRSGDLSVYWYQQSLDQGLQFLIQYYNGEERAKGNILERFSAQQFPDLHSELNLSSLELGDSALYFCASSETGGAYGYTFGSGTRLTVV.

The CDR3 nucleotides are TGTGCCTCGCAGGGGACTGGGGCCAACGTCCTGACTTTC. The encoded protein is CASQGTGANVLTF. The rearrangement joins TRBV30 to TRBJ2-6; perhaps TRBD1 as D (6 bases). Germline V CDR1 and CDR2: GTSNPN, SVGIG (reference sequence). This CDR3 spans 13 amino acids. Trimming pared 7 bases from V and 2 bases from J, leaving 9 bases between.

This clone is a singleton in its sample. V is TRBV5-1 and J is TRBJ2-1; D remains ambiguous. The CDR3 is made up of 13 amino acids. V was pared by 7 bases and J by 3 bases, with 11 bases between. Germline V gene data show CDR1 as SGHRS and CDR2 as YFSETQ. As DNA, the CDR3 is TGCGCCAGCCCTGGTGGCCTCTACAATGAGCAGTTCTTC. Its protein product is CASPGGLYNEQFF.

The chain joins TRBV6-2 or TRBV6-3 to TRBJ2-1, with a weak D call TRBD1 (5 bases). The CDR3 loop spans 15 amino acids. Per germline, CDR1 MNHEY and CDR2 SVGEGT. Trimming stripped 3 bases from V and 7 bases from J, with 16 bases between. CDR3 bases: TGTGCCAGCAGTTATTTGCGCTTTAGGGGAAATGAGCAGTTCTTC. This codes for CASSYLRFRGNEQFF.

The J gene is TRBJ2-4, the V gene TRBV25-1; perhaps TRBD1 as D (6 bases). This CDR3 comprises 14 residues. CDR1 and CDR2 from the germline V gene are MGHDK and SYGVNS. The germline V and J ends were trimmed by 0 bases and 8 bases, with 11 bases remaining between them. The CDR3 nucleotides read TGTGCCAGCAGTGAATATTACAGGGCGGACATTCAGTACTTC. Translation gives CASSEYYRADIQYF.

In its sample, this clone was seen once. V and J are TRBV4-2 and TRBJ2-1; TRBD1 matches 8 bases. Germline values: CDR1 LGHNA, CDR2 YNFKEQ. J was trimmed by 6 bases and V by 2 bases; bases with no gene match: 6. The CDR3 loop spans 15 amino acids. This CDR3 reads CASSQFTGQGNEQFF. The CDR3 DNA sequence: TGTGCCAGCAGCCAATTCACCGGACAGGGCAATGAGCAGTTCTTC.

Comments on this clone: Other DNA sequences in the sample encode the same CDR3. The rearrangement uses TRBV12-5 and TRBJ2-7; D not resolved. The CDR3 sequence is 12 residues long. V shed 1 base and J shed 4 bases, with 5 bases lying between them. Germline V gene data show CDR1 as LGHNT and CDR2 as FRNRAP. CDR3 region: CASGLAVYEQYF. CDR3 bases: TGTGCTAGTGGTTTGGCAGTTTACGAGCAGTACTTC.

The chain employs TRBV30 and TRBJ1-1; D gene unclear. CDR3 size: 14 residues. Germline V CDR1 and CDR2: GTSNPN, SVGIG (reference sequence). The V end was cut by 0 bases, the J end by 4 bases, with 12 bases between. The DNA for the CDR3 is TGTGCCTGGAGTGTCGGGTTGTTGAGCACTGAAGCTTTCTTT. Its translation: CAWSVGLLSTEAFF.

This chain connects TRBV30 to TRBJ1-2; possibly TRBD1 for D (5 bases). Trimming left V 1 base short and J 7 bases short, with 10 bases between. CDR1 and CDR2 (germline): GTSNPN, SVGIG (reference sequence). The CDR3 totals 12 residues. The CDR3 bases are TGTGCCTGGAGTGCGGGGGTCGGTGGCTACACCTTC. Protein sequence: CAWSAGVGGYTF.

The rearrangement links TRBV21-1 to TRBJ1-2; the D segment call TRBD1 is taken from the table without a DNA check. TRBV21-1 is recorded as a pseudogene. The CDR3 totals 14 residues. The chain's CDR3 is CASTPISDRRGYTF. DNA of the CDR3: TGTGCCAGCACCCCTATTTCCGACAGGCGGGGCTACACCTTC.

The rearrangement joins TRBV6-5 to TRBJ1-3; D call uncertain. The CDR3 contains 15 residues. Trimming left V 6 bases short and J 0 bases short, with 12 bases between. Germline CDR1 reads MNHEY; CDR2 reads SVGAGI. CDR3 in amino acids: CASSSTTSSGNTIYF. The CDR3 DNA follows: TGTGCCAGCAGCTCCACAACGTCCTCTGGAAACACCATATATTTT.